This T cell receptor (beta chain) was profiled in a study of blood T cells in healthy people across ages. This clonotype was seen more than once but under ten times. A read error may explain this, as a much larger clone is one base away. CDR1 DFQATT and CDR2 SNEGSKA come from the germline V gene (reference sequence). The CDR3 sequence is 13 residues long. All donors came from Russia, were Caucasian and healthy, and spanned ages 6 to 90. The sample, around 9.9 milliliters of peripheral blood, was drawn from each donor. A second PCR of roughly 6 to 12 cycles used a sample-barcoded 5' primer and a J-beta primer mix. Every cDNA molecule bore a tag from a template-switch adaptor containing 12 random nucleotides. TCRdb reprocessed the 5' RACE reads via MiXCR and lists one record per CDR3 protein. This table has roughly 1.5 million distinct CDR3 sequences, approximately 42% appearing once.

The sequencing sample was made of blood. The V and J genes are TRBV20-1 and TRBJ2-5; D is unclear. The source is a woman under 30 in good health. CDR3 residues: CSCPALSVDEQYF. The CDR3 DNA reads TGCAGCTGCCCAGCGCTCAGTGTGGATGAGCAGTACTTC.